The rows below give T cell receptor beta chains drawn from one sample of a study of CD8+CD57+ T cells in acquired aplastic anemia. Via MiXCR, TCRdb re-called the reads, giving one row per CDR3 protein. The repertoire holds more than 150,000 distinct CDR3 sequences, with over 60% as singletons. The sample consisted of sorted CD4+, CD8+, or CD8+CD57+ T cells (not recorded which) from PBMCs. Receptors originate from a human donor with severe aplastic anemia or a healthy control (not recorded which). CDR3s include the opening cysteine and the closing phenylalanine or tryptophan. The D gene is left open where the match is weak. Size is omitted from some rows. Given values are once, few, many or a class for expanded clones.

TRBD1,TRBJ2-7,TRBV20-1,few,TGCAGTGCTGAGGACAGGGTCTCCTACGAGCAGTACTTC,CSAEDRVSYEQYF
NA,TRBJ1-4,TRBV7-9,once,TGTGCCAGCAGCCCAGATGGGTCAGGGGTAACTAATGAAAAACTGTTTTTT,CASSPDGSGVTNEKLFF
TRBD2,TRBJ2-1,TRBV5-1,NA,TGCGCCAGCAGCCAGGTAGCGGGGGCCAATGAGCAGTTCTTC,CASSQVAGANEQFF
NA,TRBJ2-3,TRBV29-1,NA,TGCAGCGTTACGGAGCCCACAGATACGCAGTATTTT,CSVTEPTDTQYF
TRBD1,TRBJ2-3,TRBV24-1,NA,TGTGCCACCAGTGACACCGAACAGGGGTACGATACGCAGTATTTT,CATSDTEQGYDTQYF
TRBD1,TRBJ1-3,TRBV29-1,NA,TGCAGCGTAAAACAGGGGGCACGGGGAAACACCATATATTTT,CSVKQGARGNTIYF
NA,TRBJ2-7,TRBV6-1,NA,TGTGCCAGCAGTTACTCCTGGGGGTACGAGCAGTACTTC,CASSYSWGYEQYF
TRBD2,TRBJ2-3,TRBV20-1,NA,TGCAGTGCTAGACCCTATCGCGGGAGCCCAGATACGCAGTATTTT,CSARPYRGSPDTQYF
NA,TRBJ2-5,TRBV7-3,NA,TGTGCCAGCAGCTTGGGGGGGCCCGGGGAGACCCAGTACTTC,CASSLGGPGETQYF
NA,TRBJ2-6,TRBV5-1,once,TGCGCCAGCCGGAAACAGCTCTCTGGGGCCAACGTCCTGACTTTC,CASRKQLSGANVLTF
NA,TRBJ2-7,TRBV19,many,TGTGCCAGTAGTTCGAGACTAGAAGCATCCTACGAGCAGTACTTC,CASSSRLEASYEQYF
NA,TRBJ2-5,TRBV5-5,few,TGTGCCAGCAGCTTTATGTCCTTAGTCGGAGAGACCCAGTACTTC,CASSFMSLVGETQYF
NA,TRBJ2-5,TRBV6-6,many,TGTGCCAGCGAGGGCAGGGTCGAGGAGACCCAGTACTTC,CASEGRVEETQYF
NA,TRBJ2-7,TRBV10-3,NA,TGTGCCATCAGTGAGTCATCAACGGCGGGCGAGCAGTACTTC,CAISESSTAGEQYF
NA,TRBJ2-3,TRBV20-1,NA,TGCAGTGCCGAGGTCGGGGGCACAGATACGCAGTATTTT,CSAEVGGTDTQYF
NA,TRBJ2-5,TRBV10-3,NA,TGTGCCATCAGCCAAGGGGGGGCAGGGGCCCAGTACTTC,CAISQGGAGAQYF
TRBD1,TRBJ2-1,TRBV7-3,few,TGTGCCAGCAGACCAGCAGGGGGCCATGAGCAGTTCTTC,CASRPAGGHEQFF
NA,TRBJ2-1,TRBV19,few,TGTGCCAGTAGTATCAATCGCGGTTACAATGAGCAGTTCTTC,CASSINRGYNEQFF
TRBD2,TRBJ2-7,TRBV20-1,NA,TGCAGTGCTAGAGATAATAAGGGGACTAGCGGGGGATACGAGCAGTACTTC,CSARDNKGTSGGYEQYF
NA,TRBJ2-7,TRBV20-1,few,TGCAGTGCTAGAGATGGGACTCGCTACGAGCAGTACTTC,CSARDGTRYEQYF
TRBD1,TRBJ2-7,TRBV19,NA,TGTGCCAGTAGTGCTGCGGGACAGGGCTACGAGCAGTACTTC,CASSAAGQGYEQYF
TRBD2,TRBJ2-3,TRBV29-1,NA,TGCAGCGCCGGGACTAGGGCCACAGATACGCAGTATTTT,CSAGTRATDTQYF
NA,TRBJ2-7,TRBV2,NA,TGTGCCAGCAGTGATGACACCTACGAGCAGTACTTC,CASSDDTYEQYF
TRBD1,TRBJ2-1,TRBV3-1,many,TGTGCCAGCAAAGGGACAGTATACAATGAGCAGTTCTTC,CASKGTVYNEQFF
TRBD1,TRBJ2-7,TRBV25-1,NA,TGTGCCAGCAGTGTATCCCTGGGACAGGGCATATTCTACGAGCAGTACTTC,CASSVSLGQGIFYEQYF
NA,TRBJ2-3,TRBV15,NA,TGTGCCACCAGCAGAATGGCGTTAGATACGCAGTATTTT,CATSRMALDTQYF
TRBD2,TRBJ2-3,TRBV7-8,NA,TGTGCCAGCAGCAGACTAGCGGGGGGGCAATCAGATACGCAGTATTTT,CASSRLAGGQSDTQYF
NA,TRBJ2-3,TRBV29-1,few,TGCAGCGTCAGCACCCCTAGAGCAGATACGCAGTATTTT,CSVSTPRADTQYF
NA,TRBJ1-1,TRBV11-2,NA,TGTGCCAGCAGCCCCACCAACTTGAACACTGAAGCTTTCTTT,CASSPTNLNTEAFF
TRBD2,TRBJ2-7,TRBV5-4,NA,TGCGCCAGCAGCTTCACTAGCGGGAGTTACGAGCAGTACTTC,CASSFTSGSYEQYF
NA,TRBJ1-2,TRBV7-9,few,TGTGCCAGCAGCTCTTGGGGGGACTATGGCTACACCTTC,CASSSWGDYGYTF
NA,TRBJ2-2,TRBV7-2,NA,TGTGCCAGCAGCTCCGACCGAGACAGGGAGCTGTTTTTT,CASSSDRDRELFF
TRBD2,TRBJ2-1,TRBV10-1,NA,TGCGCCAGCAGTGAAAGCGGGACTTTCTACAATGAGCAGTTCTTC,CASSESGTFYNEQFF
NA,TRBJ1-5,TRBV15,few,TGTGCCACCAGCAGAGATAGCGGTCAGCCCCAGCATTTT,CATSRDSGQPQHF
NA,TRBJ1-4,TRBV5-1,NA,TGCGCCAGCAGCTTCCAGGACGGACGAAATGAAAAACTGTTTTTT,CASSFQDGRNEKLFF
TRBD1,TRBJ1-6,TRBV7-2,NA,TGTGCCAGCAGCCAGGACAGGGGGCAAAGAGATTCACCCTTCCACTTT,CASSQDRGQRDSPFHF
NA,TRBJ2-7,TRBV29-1,once,TGCAGTATCCGGGACAACTCCTACGAGCAGTACTTC,CSIRDNSYEQYF
TRBD2,TRBJ2-2,TRBV7-9,NA,TGTGCCAGCAGCAGTAGCGGGAGGAGGACCGGGGAGCTGTTTTTT,CASSSSGRRTGELFF
NA,TRBJ2-5,TRBV7-8,NA,TGCGCCAGCAGCTTGGTCCAGGGGACGCAAGAGACCCAGTACTTC,CASSLVQGTQETQYF
TRBD2,TRBJ2-7,TRBV29-1,NA,TGCAGCGTCGAGACACTGGCGAGGGCGGGAGGCGAGCAGTACTTC,CSVETLARAGGEQYF
NA,TRBJ1-2,TRBV10-3,many,TGTGCCATCAGTGAGTCGGCAGAAGGTAACTATGGCTACACCTTC,CAISESAEGNYGYTF
NA,TRBJ1-2,TRBV10-2,NA,TGCGCCAGCGGCCAAACAGGGTTTGTCGGCTACACCTTC,CASGQTGFVGYTF
TRBD2,TRBJ2-7,TRBV25-1,few,TGTGCCAGCCAAGATCCGACTAGCGGGGGCAGGGACGAGCAGTACTTC,CASQDPTSGGRDEQYF
TRBD1,TRBJ1-5,TRBV15,few,TGTGCCACCAGCAGAGGGACAGGGAACAATCAGCCCCAGCATTTT,CATSRGTGNNQPQHF
NA,TRBJ2-5,TRBV9,NA,TGTGCCAGCAGCCGGATGGAGGGGGCGGAGACCCAGTACTTC,CASSRMEGAETQYF
NA,TRBJ1-1,TRBV6-1,many,TGTGCCAGCAGTGAAGGTCAGGGGATAGAAACTGAAGCTTTCTTT,CASSEGQGIETEAFF
TRBD1,TRBJ2-7,TRBV7-6,NA,TGTGCCAGCAGCTTAGACGACAGGGGTTCCTACGAGCAGTACTTC,CASSLDDRGSYEQYF
TRBD2,TRBJ2-7,TRBV7-9,NA,TGTGCCAGCAGCTTAAATTTAGCGGGAGAACACGAGCAGTACTTC,CASSLNLAGEHEQYF
TRBD1,TRBJ1-2,TRBV24-1,many,TGTGCCACCAGTGCTAGGGGACAGGGGGCGAAAGACTATGGCTACACCTTC,CATSARGQGAKDYGYTF
TRBD2,TRBJ2-7,TRBV7-2,NA,TGTGCCAGCAGCTTCCCCCAACTAGCGGGTGGTTACGAGCAGTACTTC,CASSFPQLAGGYEQYF